This T cell receptor beta chain was recovered during a study of blood T cell repertoires in COVID-19. Across the whole study: The samples span acute and convalescent COVID-19 from the United States, Italy and Spain. Sources were T cells, B-cell-depleted T cells, or PBMCs; the material itself was cDNA or gDNA.

Germline V gives CDR1 MNHEY, CDR2 SMNVEV (reference sequence). The CDR3 extends over 12 amino acids. Unmatched junction bases numbered 4, after V lost 2 bases and J lost 13 bases. Authors' analysis steps: For nucleated cells, counts were estimated from reference gene primer amplification. Here immunoSEQ multiplex PCR was the method, and the copy in TCRdb shows in-frame clones only, minus some. For V, J and clone size, that table is used; D and trimming come from the DNA. The sample includes 50,000 to 55,000 clones, around nine tenths of them seen just once. This rearrangement joins TRBV27 to TRBJ2-1, with 8 bases lining up with TRBD2. This TCR was recovered from a man aged 50-59 years with acute or convalescent COVID-19. Sequenced sample: peripheral blood. CDR3 sequence (DNA): TGTGCCAGCAGTTTAAGCGGGAGAAGACAGTTCTTC. It specifies CASSLSGRRQFF.